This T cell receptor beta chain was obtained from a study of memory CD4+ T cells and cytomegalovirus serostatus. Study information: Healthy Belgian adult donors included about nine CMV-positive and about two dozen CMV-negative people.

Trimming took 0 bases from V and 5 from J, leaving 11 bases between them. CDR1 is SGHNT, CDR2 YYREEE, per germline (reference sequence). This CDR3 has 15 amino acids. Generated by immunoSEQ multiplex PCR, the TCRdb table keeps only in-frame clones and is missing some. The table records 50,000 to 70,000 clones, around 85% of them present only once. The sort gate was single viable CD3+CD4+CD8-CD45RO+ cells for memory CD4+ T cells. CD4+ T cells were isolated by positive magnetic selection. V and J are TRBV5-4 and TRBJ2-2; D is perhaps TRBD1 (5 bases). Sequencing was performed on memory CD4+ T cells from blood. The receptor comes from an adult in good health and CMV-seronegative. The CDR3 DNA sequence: TGTGCCAGCAGCTTGGAAGGCAGGGCGACCGGGGAGCTGTTTTTT. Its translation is CASSLEGRATGELFF.